Shown below are 14 T cell receptor beta chains from a single sample sequenced in a study of identical twins. TCRdb re-called the 5' RACE reads with MiXCR, one entry per CDR3 protein. The sample lists 400,000 to 650,000 distinct CDR3 sequences, 20% to 25% seen once, with 0.8% to 1% in the top ten. The same sample was also studied in work on T cells expressing NK-cell markers.

Sequencing was done on a sample of CD4+ T cells sorted from blood. These receptors were collected from a woman between 18 and 29 years old in good health.

This clonotype was picked up a small number of times. The chain recombines TRBV20-1 with TRBJ1-4; 9 nucleotides line up with TRBD1. Germline CDR1 is DFQATT and CDR2 is SNEGSKA (reference sequence). The CDR3 is 13 amino acids. V lost 5 bases to trimming and J lost 5 bases; unmatched junction nucleotides: 3. CDR3 bases: TGCAGTGCTCATACAGGGGGCAATGAAAAACTGTTTTTT. Encoded protein: CSAHTGGNEKLFF.

V gene TRBV18 combines with J gene TRBJ2-5, with no clear D. The CDR3 contains 15 residues. Trimming took off 4 bases at V and 0 bases at J, with 12 bases between the two ends. CDR1 and CDR2 from the germline V gene are KGHSH and LQKENI. The CDR3 DNA is TGTGCCAGCTCACGAGAGAATGGGGACCAAGAGACCCAGTACTTC. As protein: CASSRENGDQETQYF. The full variable domain, rest sourced from reference TRBV18 and TRBJ2-5, is NAGVMQNPRHLVRRRGQEARLRCSPMKGHSHVYWYRQLPEEGLKFMVYLQKENIIDESGMPKERFSAEFPKEGPSILRIQQVVRGDSAAYFCASSRENGDQETQYFGPGTRLLVL.

This clonotype was detected a few times. CDR3 sequence reads: CASSQEVWSKGSGYTF. The CDR3 DNA is TGCGCCAGCAGCCAAGAGGTGTGGTCTAAGGGGAGTGGCTACACCTTC. The rearrangement uses TRBV4-3 and TRBJ1-2; D possibly corresponds to TRBD1 (5 bases). CDR1 is LGHNA and CDR2 is YSLEER in the germline V gene. This CDR3 has 16 amino acids. Trimming took 0 bases from V and 7 from J, leaving 18 bases between them.

The rearrangement links TRBV12-3 or TRBV12-4 to TRBJ2-3; TRBD2 aligns across 10 bases. CDR3 length equals 17 residues. V trimming: 5 bases; J trimming: 0 bases; junction bases outside the gene matches: 8. This CDR3 reads CASSQPGLAESTDTQYF. The CDR3 nucleotides read TGTGCCAGCAGTCAACCAGGACTAGCGGAAAGCACAGATACGCAGTATTTT.

This rearrangement joins TRBV21-1 to TRBJ2-7; the table names TRBD1, a call not compared with the DNA. TRBV21-1 is marked as a pseudogene. There are 16 residues in the CDR3. The CDR3 DNA follows: TGTGCCAGCAGCAAAATTGGCGGGAAGGGGTTCTACGAGCAGCACTTC. This sequence encodes CASSKIGGKGFYEQHF.

This clonotype came up many times. The V and J genes are TRBV20-1 and TRBJ2-1; D is uncertain. The length of the CDR3 is 11 residues. CDR1 is DFQATT and CDR2 is SNEGSKA in the germline V gene (reference sequence). V gave up 0 bases and J gave up 10 bases, with 7 bases separating them. The CDR3 nucleotides are TGCAGTGCTAGAGATAGGCACGAGCAGTTCTTC. Amino acid sequence: CSARDRHEQFF.

The chain uses TRBV7-6 and TRBJ2-1; 10 bases are shared with TRBD2. The junction had 5 bases not matched to a gene; V was cut back by 1 base and J by 8 bases. Germline assignment: CDR1 SGHVS and CDR2 FNYEAQ. The CDR3 is made up of 15 amino acids. The DNA of the CDR3 is TGTGCCAGCAGCTTAGTAGGTAGCGGGGGGTATGAGCAGTTCTTC. Protein product: CASSLVGSGGYEQFF.

This clonotype was seen a few times. The DNA for the CDR3 is TGTGCCAGCAGTAACTATCAGACAGATACGCAGTATTTT. Translation: CASSNYQTDTQYF. This chain connects TRBV6-5 to TRBJ2-3; D is undetermined. CDR3 size: 13 residues. V was shortened by 5 bases and J by 3 bases, with 9 bases between the two germline ends. The germline V gene encodes CDR1 MNHEY and CDR2 SVGAGI.

This clonotype was observed a single time. This chain links TRBV12-3 or TRBV12-4 with TRBJ2-7; perhaps D is TRBD1 or TRBD2 (6 bases each). Trimming removed 6 bases from V and 0 bases from J, with 18 bases in between. CDR3 length: 16 amino acids. CDR3 residues: CASSLPGGRLSYEQYF. CDR3 bases: TGTGCCAGCAGCCTGCCCGGGGGCAGACTCTCCTACGAGCAGTACTTC.

This clonotype has only a few counts. V is TRBV10-3 and J is TRBJ2-7, with D uncertain. V gave up 8 bases and J gave up 7 bases, with 15 bases separating them. Germline V CDR1 and CDR2: ENHRY, SYGVKD. The CDR3 is 12 amino acids. CDR3 sequence: CAIGAYHGEQYF. The CDR3, as DNA: TGTGCCATCGGCGCCTACCACGGGGAGCAGTACTTC.

The chain couples TRBV6-1 to TRBJ2-6, with D unresolved. The CDR3 is made up of 14 amino acids. V was pared by 6 bases and J by 4 bases, with 10 bases between. The germline V gene has CDR1 MNHNS and CDR2 SASEGT. CDR3 sequence (DNA): TGTGCCAGCAGAAAGGTGACCGGGGCCAACGTCCTGACTTTC. Protein: CASRKVTGANVLTF.

This rearrangement joins TRBV9 to TRBJ2-7; the match to TRBD1 covers 9 bases. The CDR3 has 14 residues. V lost 3 bases, J lost 5 bases, and 6 bases stayed unmatched. CDR1 is SGDLS, CDR2 YYNGEE, per germline. The CDR3 DNA reads as TGTGCCAGCAGCGCACAGGGGGCGCGGGACGAGCAGTACTTC. Translating it yields CASSAQGARDEQYF.

The CDR3 bases are TGTGCCAGCAGTTACCCGGGAGCGGATGAGCAGTTCTTC. This codes for CASSYPGADEQFF. The gene calls are TRBV6-5 and TRBJ2-1; D is perhaps TRBD2 (6 bases). The CDR3 covers 13 residues. CDR1 is MNHEY, CDR2 SVGAGI, per germline. The V and J ends lost 2 bases and 8 bases respectively, with 10 bases between them.

The chain joins TRBV7-2 to TRBJ2-3; D is unresolved. Trimming cost V 1 base and J 6 bases, with 17 bases left between them. The CDR3 is 16 residues long. The germline CDR1 and CDR2 sequences are SGHTA and FQGNSA. CDR3 DNA sequence: TGTGCCAGCAGCTTAGAGTTCACCAGCTCTTGGGATACGCAGTATTTT. It translates to CASSLEFTSSWDTQYF.